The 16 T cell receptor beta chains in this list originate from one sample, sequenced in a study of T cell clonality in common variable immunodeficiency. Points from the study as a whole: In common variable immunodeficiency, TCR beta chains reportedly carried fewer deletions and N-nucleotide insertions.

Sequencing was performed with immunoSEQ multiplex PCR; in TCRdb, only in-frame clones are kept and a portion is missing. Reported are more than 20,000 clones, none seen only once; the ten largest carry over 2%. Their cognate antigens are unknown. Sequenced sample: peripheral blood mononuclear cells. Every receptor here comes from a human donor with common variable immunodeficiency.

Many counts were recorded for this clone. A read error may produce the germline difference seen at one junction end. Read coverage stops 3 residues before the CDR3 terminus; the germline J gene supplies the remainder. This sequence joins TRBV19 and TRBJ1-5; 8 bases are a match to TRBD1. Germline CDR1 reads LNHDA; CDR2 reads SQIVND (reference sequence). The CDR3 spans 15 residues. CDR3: CTSSSGQGGNQPQHF. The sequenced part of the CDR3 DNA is TGTACCAGTAGTTCAGGACAGGGCGGTAATCAGCCC.

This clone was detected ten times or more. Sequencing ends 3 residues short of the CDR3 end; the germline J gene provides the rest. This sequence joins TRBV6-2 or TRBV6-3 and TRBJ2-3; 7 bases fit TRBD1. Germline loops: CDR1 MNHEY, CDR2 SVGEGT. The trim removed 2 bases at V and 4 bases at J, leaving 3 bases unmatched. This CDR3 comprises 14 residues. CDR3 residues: CASSYAQGADTQYF. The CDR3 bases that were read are TGTGCCAGCAGTTACGCCCAGGGGGCAGATACG.

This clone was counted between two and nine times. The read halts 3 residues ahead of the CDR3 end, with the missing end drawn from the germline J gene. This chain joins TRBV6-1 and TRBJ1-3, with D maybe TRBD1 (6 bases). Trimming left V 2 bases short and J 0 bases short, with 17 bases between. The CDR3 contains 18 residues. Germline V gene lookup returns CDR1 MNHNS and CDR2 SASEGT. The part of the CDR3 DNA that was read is TGTGCCAGCAGTGAATGGGCCAGGGGAGTCTTCTCTGGAAACACC. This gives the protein CASSEWARGVFSGNT. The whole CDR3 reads CASSEWARGVFSGNTIYF.

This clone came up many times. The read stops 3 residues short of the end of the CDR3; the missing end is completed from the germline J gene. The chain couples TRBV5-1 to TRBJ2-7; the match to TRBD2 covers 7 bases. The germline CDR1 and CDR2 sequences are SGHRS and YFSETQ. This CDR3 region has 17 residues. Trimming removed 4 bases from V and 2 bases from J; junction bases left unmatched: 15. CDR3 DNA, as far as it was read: TGCGCCAGCAGCCGGCCTGAGGGTGGGGCGGGGGCCTACGAG. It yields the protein CASSRPEGGAGAYE. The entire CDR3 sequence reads CASSRPEGGAGAYEQYF.

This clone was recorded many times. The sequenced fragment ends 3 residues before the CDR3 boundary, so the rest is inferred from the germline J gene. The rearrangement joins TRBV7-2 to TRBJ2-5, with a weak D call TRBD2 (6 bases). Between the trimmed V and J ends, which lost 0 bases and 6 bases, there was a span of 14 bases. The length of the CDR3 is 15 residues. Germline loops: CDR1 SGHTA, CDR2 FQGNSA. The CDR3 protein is CASSLAMGGRQTQYF. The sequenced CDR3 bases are TGTGCCAGCAGCTTAGCGATGGGGGGAAGGCAGACC.

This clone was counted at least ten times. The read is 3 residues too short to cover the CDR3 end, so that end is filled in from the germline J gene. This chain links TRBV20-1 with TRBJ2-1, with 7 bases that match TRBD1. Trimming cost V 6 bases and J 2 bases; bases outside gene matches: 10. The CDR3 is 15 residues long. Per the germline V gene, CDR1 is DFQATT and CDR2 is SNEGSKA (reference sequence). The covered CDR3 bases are TGCAGTGCCTTAAGAACAGGGGACCCCTACAATGAG. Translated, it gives CSALRTGDPYNE. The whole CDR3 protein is CSALRTGDPYNEQFF.

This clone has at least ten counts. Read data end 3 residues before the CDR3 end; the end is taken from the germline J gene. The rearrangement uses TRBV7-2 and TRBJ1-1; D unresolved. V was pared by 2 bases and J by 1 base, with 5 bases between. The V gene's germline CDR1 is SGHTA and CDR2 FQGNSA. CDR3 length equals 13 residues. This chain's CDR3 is CASSLRGNTEAFF. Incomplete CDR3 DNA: TGTGCCAGCAGCTTACGGGGGAACACTGAA.

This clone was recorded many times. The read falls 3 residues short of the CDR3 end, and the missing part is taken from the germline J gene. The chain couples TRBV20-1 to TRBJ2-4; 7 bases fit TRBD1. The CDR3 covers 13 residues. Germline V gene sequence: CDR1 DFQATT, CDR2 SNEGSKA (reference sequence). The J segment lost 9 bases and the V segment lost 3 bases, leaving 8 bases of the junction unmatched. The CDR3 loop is CSASKGAEGIQYF. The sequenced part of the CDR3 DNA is TGCAGTGCTAGTAAGGGGGCGGAAGGCATT.

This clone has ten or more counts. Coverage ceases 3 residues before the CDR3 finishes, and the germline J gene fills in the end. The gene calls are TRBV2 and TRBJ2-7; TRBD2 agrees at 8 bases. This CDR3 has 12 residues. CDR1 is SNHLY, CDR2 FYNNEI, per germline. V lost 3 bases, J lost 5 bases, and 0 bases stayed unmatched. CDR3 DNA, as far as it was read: TGTGCCAGCAGTGACGGGGGGGACGAG. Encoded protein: CASSDGGDE. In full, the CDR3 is CASSDGGDEQYF.

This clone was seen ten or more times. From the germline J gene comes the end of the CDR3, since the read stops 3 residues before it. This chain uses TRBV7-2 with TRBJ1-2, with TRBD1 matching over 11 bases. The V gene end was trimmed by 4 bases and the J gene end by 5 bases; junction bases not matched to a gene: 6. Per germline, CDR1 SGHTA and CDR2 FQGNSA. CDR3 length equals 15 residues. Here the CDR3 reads CASSSGQGAVYGYTF. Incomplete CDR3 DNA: TGTGCCAGCAGCTCCGGACAGGGGGCAGTGTATGGC.

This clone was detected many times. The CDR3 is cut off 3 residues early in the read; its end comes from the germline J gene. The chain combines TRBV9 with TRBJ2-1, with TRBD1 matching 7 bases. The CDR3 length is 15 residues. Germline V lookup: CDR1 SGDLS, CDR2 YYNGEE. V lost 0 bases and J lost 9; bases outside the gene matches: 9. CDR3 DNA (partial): TGTGCCAGCAGCGTAGCGGGGACAGCGCTGGGTGAG. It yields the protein CASSVAGTALGE. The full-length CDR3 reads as CASSVAGTALGEQFF.

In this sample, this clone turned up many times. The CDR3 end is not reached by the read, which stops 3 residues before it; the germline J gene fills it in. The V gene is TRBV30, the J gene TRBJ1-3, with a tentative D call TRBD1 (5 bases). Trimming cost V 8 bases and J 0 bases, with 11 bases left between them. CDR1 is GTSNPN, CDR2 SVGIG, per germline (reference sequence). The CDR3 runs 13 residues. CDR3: CAQKGNSGNTIYF. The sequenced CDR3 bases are TGTGCCCAAAAGGGGAACTCTGGAAACACC.

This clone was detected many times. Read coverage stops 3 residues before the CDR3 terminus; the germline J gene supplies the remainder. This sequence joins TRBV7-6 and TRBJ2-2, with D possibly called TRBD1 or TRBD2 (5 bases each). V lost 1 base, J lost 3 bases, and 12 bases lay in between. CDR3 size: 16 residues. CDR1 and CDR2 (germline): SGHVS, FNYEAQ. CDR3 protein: CASSLGERGYTGELFF. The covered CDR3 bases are TGTGCCAGCAGCTTAGGGGAGAGGGGCTACACCGGGGAG.

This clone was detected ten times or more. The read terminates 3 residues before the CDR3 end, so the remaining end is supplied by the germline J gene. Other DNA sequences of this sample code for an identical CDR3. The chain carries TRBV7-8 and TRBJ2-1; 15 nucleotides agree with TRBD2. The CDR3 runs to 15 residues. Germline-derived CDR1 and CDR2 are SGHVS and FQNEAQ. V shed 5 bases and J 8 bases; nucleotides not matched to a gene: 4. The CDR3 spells CASSEGTSGGYEQFF. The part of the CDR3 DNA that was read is TGTGCCAGCAGCGAAGGGACTAGCGGGGGGTATGAG.

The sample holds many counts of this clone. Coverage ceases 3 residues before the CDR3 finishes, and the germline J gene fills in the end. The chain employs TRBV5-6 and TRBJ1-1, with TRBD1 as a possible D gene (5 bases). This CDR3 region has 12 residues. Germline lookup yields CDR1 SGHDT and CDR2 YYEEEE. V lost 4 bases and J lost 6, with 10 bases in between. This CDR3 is CASSGGGPEAFF. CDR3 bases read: TGTGCCAGCAGCGGGGGGGGTCCTGAA.

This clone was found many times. CDR3 amino acids: CASSQLRGYEQYF. The DNA read from the CDR3 is TGTGCCAGCAGCCAGCTCCGGGGCTACGAG. The V and J genes are TRBV14 and TRBJ2-7, with D perhaps matching TRBD2 (5 bases). The read stops 3 residues short of the end of the CDR3; the missing end is completed from the germline J gene. Between the trimmed V and J ends, which lost 3 bases and 3 bases, there was a span of 9 bases. Germline loops: CDR1 SGHDN, CDR2 FVKESK. The CDR3 contains 13 residues.